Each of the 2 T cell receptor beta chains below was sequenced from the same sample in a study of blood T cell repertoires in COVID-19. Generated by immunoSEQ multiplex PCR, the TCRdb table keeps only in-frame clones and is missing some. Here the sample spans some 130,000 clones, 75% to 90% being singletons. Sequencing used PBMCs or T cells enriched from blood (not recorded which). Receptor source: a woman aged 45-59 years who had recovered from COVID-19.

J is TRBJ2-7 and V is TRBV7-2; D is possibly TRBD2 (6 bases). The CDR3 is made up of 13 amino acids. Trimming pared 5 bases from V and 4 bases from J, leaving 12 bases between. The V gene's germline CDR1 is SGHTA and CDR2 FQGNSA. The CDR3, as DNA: TGTGCCAGCAGCCCAAGCGGGCAATACGAGCAGTACTTC. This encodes CASSPSGQYEQYF.

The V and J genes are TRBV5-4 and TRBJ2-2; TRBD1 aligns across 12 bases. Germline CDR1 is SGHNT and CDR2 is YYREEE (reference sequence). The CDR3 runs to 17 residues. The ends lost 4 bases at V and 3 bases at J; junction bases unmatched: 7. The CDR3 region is CASSPGTGGADTGELFF. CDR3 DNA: TGTGCCAGCAGCCCCGGGACAGGGGGCGCGGACACCGGGGAGCTGTTTTTT.